These 18 T cell receptor beta chains came from one sample sequenced in a study of CD8+CD57+ T cells in acquired aplastic anemia. Genomic DNA, serving as template, underwent TCR beta VDJ and CDR3 profiling. MiXCR was run by TCRdb on the reads, yielding one entry per CDR3 protein. The sample carries 450,000 to 600,000 distinct CDR3 sequences, approximately 32% recorded once. For sequencing, patients were chosen who had shown expansion of CD8+CD57+ cells by flow cytometry. Sequencing used sorted CD4+, CD8+, or CD8+CD57+ T cells (not recorded which) from PBMCs. The receptors derive from a human donor with aplastic anemia.

This clonotype came up many times. This rearrangement joins TRBV5-1 to TRBJ2-7; D is unclear. The germline V and J ends were trimmed by 0 bases and 1 base, with 11 bases remaining between them. Germline V gene data show CDR1 as SGHRS and CDR2 as YFSETQ. The CDR3 runs to 15 residues. CDR3 sequence reads: CASSLESARSYEQYF. DNA of the CDR3: TGCGCCAGCAGCTTGGAGTCAGCTAGATCCTACGAGCAGTACTTC. Filled out from reference TRBV5-1 and TRBJ2-7, the complete variable domain reads KAGVTQTPRYLIKTRGQQVTLSCSPISGHRSVSWYQQTPGQGLQFLFEYFSETQRNKGNFPGRFSGRQFSNSRSEMNVSTLELGDSALYLCASSLESARSYEQYFGPGTRLTVT.

This clonotype has a handful of counts. This rearrangement joins TRBV11-1 to TRBJ2-1; TRBD2 aligns across 10 bases. Losses at the gene ends were 0 bases for V and 4 bases for J; bases not matched to a gene: 6. The germline V gene has CDR1 SGHAT and CDR2 FQDESV (reference sequence). This CDR3 has 17 amino acids. The CDR3 protein is CASSLARGGLAYNEQFF. The CDR3 DNA follows: TGTGCCAGCAGCTTAGCGCGAGGGGGACTAGCGTACAATGAGCAGTTCTTC.

V usage is TRBV5-1 and J usage is TRBJ2-1, with TRBD2 identical over 7 bases. V shed 3 bases and J 3 bases; nucleotides not matched to a gene: 3. CDR1 is SGHRS and CDR2 is YFSETQ in the germline V gene. CDR3 length: 14 residues. CDR3: CASSSGLNYNEQFF. The CDR3, as DNA: TGCGCCAGCAGCTCGGGACTAAACTACAATGAGCAGTTCTTC.

The chain employs TRBV20-1 and TRBJ1-6; maybe TRBD1 (6 bases). Deletions cut 1 base from V and 0 bases from J, with 10 bases between. The CDR3 length is 16 residues. Germline CDR1 and CDR2: DFQATT and SNEGSKA (reference sequence). CDR3 region: CSARVGGASYNSPLHF. DNA of the CDR3: TGCAGTGCTAGAGTTGGGGGCGCCTCCTATAATTCACCCCTCCACTTT.

This clonotype was detected many times. The chain joins TRBV10-3 to TRBJ1-2; D may be TRBD1 (5 bases). Between the trimmed V and J ends, which lost 2 bases and 3 bases, there was a span of 7 bases. CDR3 length: 13 residues. CDR1 ENHRY and CDR2 SYGVKD come from the germline V gene. CDR3 nucleotides: TGTGCCATCAGTGAGGGGGGAGACTATGGCTACACCTTC. It encodes CAISEGGDYGYTF.

This clonotype was seen a few times. This sequence joins TRBV3-1 and TRBJ1-2, with D possibly TRBD1 on 6 matching bases. With 1 base removed from V and 3 bases from J, the gap between germline ends came to 12 bases. Germline CDR1 is LGHDT and CDR2 is YNNKEL (reference sequence). The CDR3 runs 15 residues. The CDR3 bases are TGTGCCAGCAGCCAAGGGGAGGACAGCTACTATGGCTACACCTTC. Encoded protein: CASSQGEDSYYGYTF.

This clonotype was picked up many times. The chain couples TRBV10-3 to TRBJ1-1; D is uncertain. Trimming cost V 0 bases and J 3 bases, with 8 bases left between them. The CDR3 contains 14 residues. CDR1 is ENHRY, CDR2 SYGVKD, per germline. The CDR3 DNA sequence: TGTGCCATCAGTGAGTCGGGGTTACACACTGAAGCTTTCTTT. Translating gives CAISESGLHTEAFF.

The chain joins TRBV24-1 to TRBJ2-3, with 7 bases aligning to TRBD2. Unmatched junction bases numbered 5, after V lost 5 bases and J lost 1 base. The CDR3 has 15 amino acids. The germline V gene encodes CDR1 KGHDR and CDR2 SFDVKD. CDR3 amino acids: CATSARLAGTDTQYF. For the CDR3, the DNA is TGTGCCACCAGTGCTCGACTAGCCGGCACAGATACGCAGTATTTT.

This clonotype was picked up many times. This chain uses TRBV15 with TRBJ2-5, with D hard to call. Germline values: CDR1 LNHNV, CDR2 YYDKDF (reference sequence). The CDR3 runs 12 residues. V was clipped by 0 bases and J by 5 bases, with 4 bases between them. DNA of the CDR3: TGTGCCACCAGCAGAGATCTGGAGACCCAGTACTTC. Its protein product is CATSRDLETQYF.

The sample holds many counts of this clonotype. V is TRBV19 and J is TRBJ1-5; 9 nucleotides line up with TRBD1. Trimming at V came to 7 bases and at J to 8 bases, leaving 12 bases not matched to a gene. Germline CDR1 LNHDA, CDR2 SQIVND (reference sequence). The CDR3 extends over 15 amino acids. CDR3 sequence reads: CASNDRGFQLEPQHF. The CDR3 coding sequence is TGTGCCAGTAACGACAGGGGGTTTCAGCTGGAGCCCCAGCATTTT.

In its sample, this clonotype was seen many times. The chain joins TRBV9 to TRBJ1-4; D is perhaps TRBD1 (6 bases). The CDR3 runs to 15 residues. Between the trimmed V and J ends, which lost 3 bases and 7 bases, there was a span of 16 bases. In germline, CDR1 is SGDLS, CDR2 YYNGEE. This chain's CDR3 is CASSALGGSGEKLFF. The CDR3 DNA is TGTGCCAGCAGCGCCTTAGGGGGAAGCGGTGAAAAACTGTTTTTT.

Notes on this clonotype: Possible read error: a much larger clone is one base away. This rearrangement joins TRBV20-1 to TRBJ1-5; D uncertain. The germline V gene has CDR1 DFQATT and CDR2 SNEGSKA (reference sequence). The length of the CDR3 is 13 residues. V was shortened by 5 bases and J by 5 bases, with 13 bases between the two germline ends. The CDR3 DNA is TGCAGTGCTCCGACGGGGATCGATCAGCCCCAGCATTTT. Protein product: CSAPTGIDQPQHF.

This clonotype has ten or more counts. The rearrangement links TRBV20-1 to TRBJ2-5; no clear D. CDR1 and CDR2 (germline): DFQATT, SNEGSKA (reference sequence). V lost 3 bases and J lost 5, with 13 bases in between. This CDR3 spans 13 amino acids. The CDR3 spells CSARYRVVETQYF. Here the CDR3 DNA reads TGCAGTGCTAGGTACAGAGTGGTGGAGACCCAGTACTTC.

This clonotype was observed a few times. The CDR3 reads CSAQAPAGGKGEQYF. Here the CDR3 DNA reads TGCAGTGCTCAAGCCCCGGCAGGGGGCAAGGGCGAGCAGTACTTC. The rearrangement links TRBV20-1 to TRBJ2-7; 8 bases map to TRBD1. After removal of 5 bases from V and 6 bases from J, the junction contained 15 bases not matched to a gene. In germline, CDR1 is DFQATT, CDR2 SNEGSKA (reference sequence). This CDR3 region has 15 residues.

This clonotype occurred a few times. The chain is built from TRBV5-1 and TRBJ2-5, with TRBD2 matching over 9 bases. The germline CDR1 and CDR2 sequences are SGHRS and YFSETQ. After removal of 5 bases from V and 5 bases from J, the junction contained 22 bases not matched to a gene. This CDR3 spans 19 amino acids. Here the CDR3 reads CASSQPSSAGGGASETQYF. CDR3 sequence (DNA): TGCGCCAGCAGTCAACCCTCTTCGGCGGGCGGGGGGGCGAGTGAGACCCAGTACTTC. The variable domain in full, completed from reference TRBV5-1 and TRBJ2-5, reads KAGVTQTPRYLIKTRGQQVTLSCSPISGHRSVSWYQQTPGQGLQFLFEYFSETQRNKGNFPGRFSGRQFSNSRSEMNVSTLELGDSALYLCASSQPSSAGGGASETQYFGPGTRLLVL.

This clonotype was counted at least ten times. This chain joins TRBV7-9 and TRBJ1-2, with TRBD1 matching over 7 bases. The CDR3 runs 15 residues. Germline V gene sequence: CDR1 SEHNR, CDR2 FQNEAQ (reference sequence). V trimming: 5 bases; J trimming: 4 bases; junction bases outside the gene matches: 10. This CDR3 is CASSPGDSRLYGYTF. In nucleotides, the CDR3 is TGTGCCAGCAGCCCCGGGGACAGCAGACTCTATGGCTACACCTTC.

Concerning this clonotype: The CDR3 ends on some other residue instead of the conserved phenylalanine or tryptophan, so this is likely a read error. The CDR3 protein is CASSRGDWDIQYL. The CDR3, as DNA: TGTGCCAGCAGCAGGGGAGACTGGGACATTCAGTACCTC. This chain uses TRBV9 with TRBJ2-4, with D possibly called TRBD1 or TRBD2 (5 bases each). V lost 4 bases and J 8 bases, leaving 13 bases between the germline ends. This CDR3 comprises 13 residues. In germline, CDR1 is SGDLS, CDR2 YYNGEE.

This chain joins TRBV19 and TRBJ1-5; D gene ambiguous. Trimming took 8 bases from V and 8 from J, leaving 4 bases between them. Germline CDR1 is LNHDA and CDR2 is SQIVND (reference sequence). This CDR3 is built from 9 residues. CDR3 loop: CASLKPQHF. DNA for the CDR3: TGTGCCAGTCTCAAGCCCCAGCATTTT.